Presented here are 25 T cell receptor beta chains from one specimen sequenced in a study of PD-L1 blockade in urothelial cancer. The sample's time point: peripheral blood 6 weeks after treatment start. Sequencing used immunoSEQ multiplex PCR; TCRdb keeps in-frame clones, though not all of them. The sample records about 50,000 clones, 65% to 85% being singletons. The material was PBMCs, obtained around atezolizumab (anti-PD-L1) treatment. The origin of the receptors is a man in his 70s with urothelial cancer.

The chain joins TRBV5-1 to TRBJ2-3; 9 bases fit TRBD1. The CDR3 has 16 amino acids. Germline CDR1 and CDR2: SGHRS and YFSETQ. Unmatched junction bases numbered 10, after V lost 4 bases and J lost 4 bases. CDR3 in DNA: TGCGCCAGCAGCCGGATACAGGGGGCCGGCCCAGATACGCAGTATTTT. Its protein product is CASSRIQGAGPDTQYF. Filled out from reference TRBV5-1 and TRBJ2-3, the complete variable domain reads KAGVTQTPRYLIKTRGQQVTLSCSPISGHRSVSWYQQTPGQGLQFLFEYFSETQRNKGNFPGRFSGRQFSNSRSEMNVSTLELGDSALYLCASSRIQGAGPDTQYFGPGTRLTVL.

The rearrangement links TRBV7-9 to TRBJ1-4; TRBD1 agrees at 7 bases. Germline V gene sequence: CDR1 SEHNR, CDR2 FQNEAQ (reference sequence). This CDR3 is 14 amino acids long. With V trimmed by 5 bases and J by 5 bases, 5 bases remained unmatched. The CDR3 is CASSPEGQNEKLFF. CDR3 nucleotide sequence: TGTGCCAGCAGCCCCGAGGGACAGAATGAAAAACTGTTTTTT.

The V and J genes are TRBV29-1 and TRBJ2-1, with TRBD2 matching 13 bases. V lost 1 base to trimming and J lost 3 bases; unmatched junction nucleotides: 0. Per germline, CDR1 SQVTM and CDR2 ANQGSEA. CDR3 size: 15 residues. This CDR3 reads CSVEGTSGSYNEQFF. The DNA for the CDR3 is TGCAGCGTTGAAGGGACTAGCGGGAGCTACAATGAGCAGTTCTTC.

This clone showed up just once. V is TRBV5-1 and J is TRBJ1-1, with 11 nucleotides matching TRBD1. The CDR3 contains 21 residues. The germline gives CDR1 SGHRS, CDR2 YFSETQ. The V gene end was trimmed by 5 bases and the J gene end by 1 base; junction bases not matched to a gene: 22. As DNA, the CDR3 is TGCGCCAGCAGTCGAGGACAGGGGGCGTTTGATGGGGTTAAAGCGAACACTGAAGCTTTCTTT. Residues: CASSRGQGAFDGVKANTEAFF.

V and J are TRBV5-1 and TRBJ2-5; 8 positions match TRBD2. CDR1 and CDR2 (germline): SGHRS, YFSETQ. V lost 1 base to trimming and J lost 2 bases; unmatched junction nucleotides: 7. The CDR3 is made up of 16 amino acids. The CDR3 spells CASSLFSGKPQETQYF. Here the CDR3 DNA reads TGCGCCAGCAGCTTGTTTAGCGGGAAGCCTCAAGAGACCCAGTACTTC.

This chain joins TRBV19 and TRBJ2-5; TRBD1 might be the D (5 bases). Per germline, CDR1 LNHDA and CDR2 SQIVND (reference sequence). The V end was cut by 10 bases, the J end by 2 bases, with 11 bases between. The CDR3 extends over 12 amino acids. The CDR3, as DNA: TGTGCCACTCGACAGTATCAAGAGACCCAGTACTTC. It encodes CATRQYQETQYF.

The rearrangement uses TRBV19 and TRBJ2-1; unclear D gene. CDR1 is LNHDA, CDR2 SQIVND, per germline (reference sequence). The length of the CDR3 is 11 residues. Trimming took off 2 bases at V and 10 bases at J, with 6 bases between the two ends. As DNA, the CDR3 is TGTGCCAGTAGTATATTGACAGAGCAGTTCTTC. Amino acid sequence: CASSILTEQFF.

The V and J genes are TRBV7-9 and TRBJ1-1, with TRBD1 matching over 7 bases. V lost 4 bases and J lost 5; bases outside the gene matches: 4. This CDR3 comprises 13 residues. The germline gives CDR1 SEHNR, CDR2 FQNEAQ (reference sequence). CDR3 DNA: TGTGCCAGCAGCTGGGACAGCCGAACTGAAGCTTTCTTT. It encodes CASSWDSRTEAFF.

V gene TRBV18 combines with J gene TRBJ2-1, with 7 bases identical to TRBD2. The germline gives CDR1 KGHSH, CDR2 LQKENI. The CDR3 loop spans 16 amino acids. The ends lost 1 base at V and 4 bases at J; junction bases unmatched: 7. The CDR3: CASSPQPAGKYNEQFF. The CDR3, as DNA: TGTGCCAGCTCACCACAGCCAGCGGGAAAATACAATGAGCAGTTCTTC.

The chain recombines TRBV5-1 with TRBJ1-3, with D tentatively TRBD1 (5 bases). The V end lost 5 bases, the J end lost 0 bases, and 15 bases lay between the germline ends. Germline CDR1 reads SGHRS; CDR2 reads YFSETQ. The CDR3 loop spans 16 amino acids. The chain's CDR3 is CASSSGFPSSGNTIYF. The CDR3 DNA sequence: TGCGCCAGCAGTTCAGGGTTTCCTTCCTCTGGAAACACCATATATTTT.

J is TRBJ2-3 and V is TRBV2; 10 bases are shared with TRBD2. CDR1 SNHLY and CDR2 FYNNEI come from the germline V gene. The length of the CDR3 is 16 residues. Trimming cost V 5 bases and J 4 bases; bases outside gene matches: 9. The CDR3 loop is CASSQRPSGSSDTQYF. The CDR3 DNA reads as TGTGCCAGCAGTCAACGTCCTAGCGGGAGTTCAGATACGCAGTATTTT.

This rearrangement joins TRBV5-1 to TRBJ2-7; the match to TRBD2 covers 10 bases. The ends lost 4 bases at V and 5 bases at J; junction bases unmatched: 12. The CDR3 runs to 16 residues. Germline loops: CDR1 SGHRS, CDR2 YFSETQ. CDR3 sequence: CASSGLAAPGSDEQYF. The DNA of the CDR3 is TGCGCCAGCAGCGGACTAGCGGCCCCCGGGAGTGACGAGCAGTACTTC.

The chain uses TRBV5-1 and TRBJ2-7, with TRBD1 matching 8 bases. Germline V gene data show CDR1 as SGHRS and CDR2 as YFSETQ. Germline trimming cut 1 base from V and 2 bases from J; bases unmatched to any gene: 14. The length of the CDR3 is 18 residues. Written as DNA, the CDR3 is TGCGCCAGCAGCTTGAGGACCCCGACAGGGGAGTACGCCTACGAGCAGTACTTC. This encodes CASSLRTPTGEYAYEQYF.

The chain couples TRBV2 to TRBJ1-2, with 12 nucleotides matching TRBD1. Looked up from germline, CDR1 is SNHLY and CDR2 is FYNNEI. V lost 7 bases, J lost 8 bases, and 5 bases stayed unmatched. The CDR3 spans 13 residues. The CDR3 coding sequence is TGTGCCAGCAAAGGGACAGGGGGCTTGGGCTACACCTTC. Encoded protein: CASKGTGGLGYTF.

The V gene is TRBV19, the J gene TRBJ2-7, with 9 bases fitting TRBD2. CDR1 and CDR2 (germline): LNHDA, SQIVND (reference sequence). The ends lost 10 bases at V and 3 bases at J; junction bases unmatched: 13. The CDR3 is made up of 15 amino acids. The CDR3 coding sequence is TGTGCCACCCGAGTAAGTCTAGCGGGGATCTACGAGCAGTACTTC. It codes for CATRVSLAGIYEQYF. Filled out from reference TRBV19 and TRBJ2-7, the complete variable domain reads DGGITQSPKYLFRKEGQNVTLSCEQNLNHDAMYWYRQDPGQGLRLIYYSQIVNDFQKGDIAEGYSVSREKKESFPLTVTSAQKNPTAFYLCATRVSLAGIYEQYFGPGTRLTVT.

This clone was seen a handful of times. The rearrangement joins TRBV28 to TRBJ1-2; 12 bases agree with TRBD1. In germline, CDR1 is MDHEN, CDR2 SYDVKM. The CDR3 totals 17 residues. Trimming cost V 5 bases and J 3 bases; bases outside gene matches: 10. The CDR3 coding sequence is TGTGCCAGCAGTGGGGGGACAGGGGGCGAGTTGCACTATGGCTACACCTTC. This gives the protein CASSGGTGGELHYGYTF.

V usage is TRBV5-5 and J usage is TRBJ2-7; TRBD1 aligns across 8 bases. The V segment lost 5 bases and the J segment 5 bases; nucleotides outside the gene matches: 15. The CDR3 totals 16 residues. Germline CDR1 reads SGHKS; CDR2 reads YYEKEE (reference sequence). The CDR3 sequence is CASRFYPTGQGHEQYF. The CDR3 nucleotides read TGTGCCAGCAGGTTTTACCCCACAGGACAGGGCCACGAGCAGTACTTC.

The chain is built from TRBV6-1 and TRBJ1-1, with 10 bases matching TRBD1. This CDR3 has 15 residues. Germline V CDR1 and CDR2: MNHNS, SASEGT. J lost 7 bases, V lost 1 base, and 6 bases had no gene match. The CDR3 here is CASSEGGGQGLEAFF. The CDR3 DNA follows: TGTGCCAGCAGTGAAGGAGGGGGACAGGGGCTTGAAGCTTTCTTT.

In its sample, this clone was seen a few times. The genes are TRBV6-1 and TRBJ1-2, with TRBD1 matching over 8 bases. Looked up from germline, CDR1 is MNHNS and CDR2 is SASEGT. This CDR3 spans 16 amino acids. V shed 4 bases, J shed 6 bases, and the junction held 13 bases outside the gene matches. The CDR3 sequence: CASSGGTGRVPNGYTF. The CDR3 DNA reads TGTGCCAGCAGTGGAGGGACAGGCCGCGTACCCAATGGCTACACCTTC.

The chain carries TRBV29-1 and TRBJ2-1, with 8 bases identical to TRBD2. CDR1 is SQVTM and CDR2 is ANQGSEA in the germline V gene. This CDR3 is built from 14 residues. The junction had 16 bases not matched to a gene; V was cut back by 3 bases and J by 15 bases. CDR3 residues: CSVDDETSDPRRFF. CDR3 DNA: TGCAGCGTTGATGATGAGACTAGCGACCCAAGACGGTTCTTC.

The sample holds a few counts of this clone. J is TRBJ2-2 and V is TRBV27; D is perhaps TRBD2 (6 bases). CDR3 length: 14 residues. CDR1 is MNHEY and CDR2 is SMNVEV in the germline V gene (reference sequence). V shed 0 bases and J shed 6 bases, with 8 bases lying between them. For the CDR3, the DNA is TGTGCCAGCAGTTTATCGACTAGTTCCGGGGAGCTGTTTTTT. It translates to CASSLSTSSGELFF.

The chain combines TRBV4-1 with TRBJ1-2; 10 bases match TRBD1. The CDR3 consists of 14 residues. Looked up from germline, CDR1 is MGHRA and CDR2 is YSYEKL. The junction had 5 bases not matched to a gene; V was cut back by 1 base and J by 9 bases. CDR3 sequence reads: CASSQGTGGYRYTF. Written as DNA, the CDR3 is TGCGCCAGCAGCCAAGGGACAGGGGGATATCGCTACACCTTC.

This clone was seen only once. The chain links TRBV5-4 to TRBJ1-4, with TRBD1 matching over 7 bases. V was pared by 0 bases and J by 5 bases, with 1 base of the junction left unmatched. Germline V gene sequence: CDR1 SGHNT, CDR2 YYREEE (reference sequence). This CDR3 region has 14 residues. In DNA form, the CDR3 reads TGTGCCAGCAGCTTGGGGACAGGCAATGAAAAACTGTTTTTT. Encoded protein: CASSLGTGNEKLFF.

The V gene is TRBV6-6, the J gene TRBJ1-1; perhaps TRBD1 as D (6 bases). This CDR3 has 14 residues. Trimming removed 5 bases from V and 6 bases from J, with 16 bases in between. Per the germline V gene, CDR1 is MNHNY and CDR2 is SVGAGI (reference sequence). CDR3 sequence (DNA): TGTGCCAGCAGTGGGGGCAGGGTCGGCGCTGAAGCTTTCTTT. It yields the protein CASSGGRVGAEAFF.

Turning to this clone: At one end the junction does not follow the germline gene, possibly because of a read error. The V and J genes are TRBV4-1 and TRBJ2-7; the match to TRBD2 covers 10 bases. Per the germline V gene, CDR1 is MGHRA and CDR2 is YSYEKL. This CDR3 spans 15 amino acids. CDR3 region: CASSQGTSEAYEQCF. The CDR3 bases are TGCGCCAGCAGCCAGGGGACTAGCGAGGCCTACGAGCAGTGCTTC.